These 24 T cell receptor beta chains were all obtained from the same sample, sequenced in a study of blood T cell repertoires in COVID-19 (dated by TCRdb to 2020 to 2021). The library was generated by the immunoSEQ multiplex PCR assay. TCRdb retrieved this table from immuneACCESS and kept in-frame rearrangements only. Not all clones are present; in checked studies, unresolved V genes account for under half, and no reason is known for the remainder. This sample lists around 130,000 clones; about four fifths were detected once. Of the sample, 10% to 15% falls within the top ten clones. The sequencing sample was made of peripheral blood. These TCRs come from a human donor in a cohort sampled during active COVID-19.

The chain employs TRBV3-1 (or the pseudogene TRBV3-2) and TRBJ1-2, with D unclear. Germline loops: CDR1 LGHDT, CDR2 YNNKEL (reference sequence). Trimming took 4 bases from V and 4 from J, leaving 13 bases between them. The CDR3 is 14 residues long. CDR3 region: CASSPVAGFYGYTF. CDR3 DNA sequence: TGTGCCAGCAGCCCCGTCGCGGGGTTCTATGGCTACACCTTC.

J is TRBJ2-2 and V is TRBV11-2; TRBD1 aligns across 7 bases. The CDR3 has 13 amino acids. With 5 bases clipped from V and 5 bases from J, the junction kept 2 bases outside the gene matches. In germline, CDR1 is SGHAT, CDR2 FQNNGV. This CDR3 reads CASSLGQTGELFF. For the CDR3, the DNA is TGTGCCAGCAGCCTGGGACAGACCGGGGAGCTGTTTTTT.

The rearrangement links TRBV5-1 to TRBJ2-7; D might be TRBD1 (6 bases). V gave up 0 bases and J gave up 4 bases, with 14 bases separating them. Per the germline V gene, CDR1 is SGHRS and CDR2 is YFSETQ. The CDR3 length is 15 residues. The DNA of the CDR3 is TGCGCCAGCAGCTTGGCATTGGGGCAGGGGTACGAGCAGTACTTC. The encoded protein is CASSLALGQGYEQYF.

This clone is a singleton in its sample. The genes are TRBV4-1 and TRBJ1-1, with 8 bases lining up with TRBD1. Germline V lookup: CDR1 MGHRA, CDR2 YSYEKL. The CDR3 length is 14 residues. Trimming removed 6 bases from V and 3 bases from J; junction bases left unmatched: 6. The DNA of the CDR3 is TGCGCCAGCAGACGGACGACAGGGGACACTGAAGCTTTCTTT. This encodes CASRRTTGDTEAFF.

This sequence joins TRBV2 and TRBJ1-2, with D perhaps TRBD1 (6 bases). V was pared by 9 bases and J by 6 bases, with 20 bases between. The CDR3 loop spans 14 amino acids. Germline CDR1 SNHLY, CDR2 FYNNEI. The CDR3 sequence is CARGQRLVRDGYTF. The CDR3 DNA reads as TGTGCCAGAGGACAGCGACTCGTTCGTGATGGCTACACCTTC.

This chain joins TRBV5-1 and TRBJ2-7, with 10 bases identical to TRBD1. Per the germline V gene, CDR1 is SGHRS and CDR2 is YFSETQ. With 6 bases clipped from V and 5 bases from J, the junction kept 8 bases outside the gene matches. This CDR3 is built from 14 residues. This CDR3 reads CASTHGTGENEQYF. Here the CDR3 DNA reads TGCGCCAGCACCCACGGGACAGGGGAGAACGAGCAGTACTTC.

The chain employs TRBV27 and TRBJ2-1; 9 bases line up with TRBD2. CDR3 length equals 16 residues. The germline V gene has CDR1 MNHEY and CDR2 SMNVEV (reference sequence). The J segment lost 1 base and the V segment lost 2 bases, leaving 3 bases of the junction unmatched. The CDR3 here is CASSLTSGGSYNEQFF. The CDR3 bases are TGTGCCAGCAGTTTAACCAGCGGGGGGTCCTACAATGAGCAGTTCTTC.

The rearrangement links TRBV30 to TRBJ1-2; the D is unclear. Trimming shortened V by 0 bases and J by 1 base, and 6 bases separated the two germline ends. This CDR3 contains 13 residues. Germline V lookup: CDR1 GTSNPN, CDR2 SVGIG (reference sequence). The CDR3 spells CAWSVGNNYGYTF. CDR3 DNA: TGTGCCTGGAGTGTTGGCAATAACTATGGCTACACCTTC.

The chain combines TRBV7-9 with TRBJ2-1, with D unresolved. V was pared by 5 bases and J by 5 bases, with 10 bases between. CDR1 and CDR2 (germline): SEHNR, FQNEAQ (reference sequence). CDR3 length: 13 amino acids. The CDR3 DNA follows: TGTGCCAGCAGCCGCGGAGCGAACAATGAGCAGTTCTTC. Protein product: CASSRGANNEQFF.

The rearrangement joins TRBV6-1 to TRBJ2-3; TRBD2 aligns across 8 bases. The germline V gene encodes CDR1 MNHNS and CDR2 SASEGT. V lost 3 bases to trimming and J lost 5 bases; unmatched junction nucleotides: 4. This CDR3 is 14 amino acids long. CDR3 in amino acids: CASSDRGGGDTQYF. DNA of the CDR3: TGTGCCAGCAGTGATCGGGGGGGCGGAGATACGCAGTATTTT.

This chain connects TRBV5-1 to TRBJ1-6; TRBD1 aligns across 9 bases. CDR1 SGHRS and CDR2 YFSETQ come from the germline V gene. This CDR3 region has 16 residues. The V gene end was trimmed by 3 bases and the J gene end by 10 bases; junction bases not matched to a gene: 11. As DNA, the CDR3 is TGCGCCAGCAGCTCGCCTCCGGGACAGGGTGGCTCACCCCTCCACTTT. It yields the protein CASSSPPGQGGSPLHF.

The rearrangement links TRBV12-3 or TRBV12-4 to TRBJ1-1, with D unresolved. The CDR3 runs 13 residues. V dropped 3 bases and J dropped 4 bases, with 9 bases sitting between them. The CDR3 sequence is CASSLRDGTEAFF. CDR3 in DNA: TGTGCCAGCAGTTTGAGGGATGGCACTGAAGCTTTCTTT.

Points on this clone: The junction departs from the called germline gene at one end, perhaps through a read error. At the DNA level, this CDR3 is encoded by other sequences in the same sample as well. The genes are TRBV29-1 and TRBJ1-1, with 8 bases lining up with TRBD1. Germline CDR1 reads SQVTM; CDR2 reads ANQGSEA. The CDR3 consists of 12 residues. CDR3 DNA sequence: TGCAGCGTTGTGGACAGGGTCACTGAAGCTTTTTTT. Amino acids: CSVVDRVTEAFF. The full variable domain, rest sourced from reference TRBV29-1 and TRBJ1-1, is SAVISQKPSRDICQRGTSLTIQCQVDSQVTMMFWYRQQPGQSLTLIATANQGSEATYESGFVIDKFPISRPNLTFSTLTVSNMSPEDSSIYLCSVVDRVTEAFFGQGTRLTVV.

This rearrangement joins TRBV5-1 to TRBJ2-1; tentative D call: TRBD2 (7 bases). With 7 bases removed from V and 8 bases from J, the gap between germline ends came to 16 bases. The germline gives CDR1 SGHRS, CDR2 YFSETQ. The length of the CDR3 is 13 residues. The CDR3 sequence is CASSRGRADEQFF. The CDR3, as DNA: TGCGCCAGCTCTAGGGGGAGGGCGGATGAGCAGTTCTTC.

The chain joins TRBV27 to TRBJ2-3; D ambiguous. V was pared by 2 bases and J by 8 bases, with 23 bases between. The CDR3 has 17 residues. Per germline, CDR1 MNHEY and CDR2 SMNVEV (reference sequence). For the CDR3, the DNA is TGTGCCAGCAGTTTAAAGCCGGGTCCAGTAAACAAAGGTACGCAGTATTTT. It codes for CASSLKPGPVNKGTQYF.

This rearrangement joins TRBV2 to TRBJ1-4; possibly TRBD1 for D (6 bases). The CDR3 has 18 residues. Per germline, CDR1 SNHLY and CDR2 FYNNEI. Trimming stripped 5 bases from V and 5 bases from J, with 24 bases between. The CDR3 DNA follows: TGTGCCAGCAGTTCGGACAGAATGGGGGCGGGGGAAAATGAAAAACTGTTTTTT. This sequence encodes CASSSDRMGAGENEKLFF.

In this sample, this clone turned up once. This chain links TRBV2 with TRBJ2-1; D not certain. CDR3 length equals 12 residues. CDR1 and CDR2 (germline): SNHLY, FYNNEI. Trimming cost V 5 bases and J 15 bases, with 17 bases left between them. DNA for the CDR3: TGTGCCAGCAGTTCGGCCGCTCCCGGGTGGTTCTTC. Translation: CASSSAAPGWFF. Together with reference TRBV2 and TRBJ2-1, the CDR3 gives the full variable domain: EPEVTQTPSHQVTQMGQEVILRCVPISNHLYFYWYRQILGQKVEFLVSFYNNEISEKSEIFDDQFSVERPDGSNFTLKIRSTKLEDSAMYFCASSSAAPGWFFGPGTRLTVL.

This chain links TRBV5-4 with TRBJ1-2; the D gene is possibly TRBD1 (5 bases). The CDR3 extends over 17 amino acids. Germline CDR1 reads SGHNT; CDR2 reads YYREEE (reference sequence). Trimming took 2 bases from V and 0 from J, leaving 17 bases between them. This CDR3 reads CASSFGAGRVANYGYTF. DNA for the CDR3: TGTGCCAGCAGCTTTGGGGCTGGCAGAGTCGCTAACTATGGCTACACCTTC.

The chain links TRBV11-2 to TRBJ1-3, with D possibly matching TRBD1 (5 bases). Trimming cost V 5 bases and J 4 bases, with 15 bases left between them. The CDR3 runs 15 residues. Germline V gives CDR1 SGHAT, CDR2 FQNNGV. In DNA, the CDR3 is TGTGCCAGCAGCCAAGCGCCAGGGTCGGGAAACACCATATATTTT. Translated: CASSQAPGSGNTIYF. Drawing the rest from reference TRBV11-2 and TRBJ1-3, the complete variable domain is EAGVAQSPRYKIIEKRQSVAFWCNPISGHATLYWYQQILGQGPKLLIQFQNNGVVDDSQLPKDRFSAERLKGVDSTLKIQPAKLEDSAVYLCASSQAPGSGNTIYFGEGSWLTVV.

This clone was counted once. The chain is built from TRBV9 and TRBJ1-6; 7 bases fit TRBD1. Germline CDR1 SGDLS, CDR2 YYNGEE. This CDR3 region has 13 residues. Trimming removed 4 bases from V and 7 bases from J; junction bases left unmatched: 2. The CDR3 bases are TGTGCCAGCAGCCAGACAGGGAATTCACCCCTCCACTTT. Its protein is CASSQTGNSPLHF.

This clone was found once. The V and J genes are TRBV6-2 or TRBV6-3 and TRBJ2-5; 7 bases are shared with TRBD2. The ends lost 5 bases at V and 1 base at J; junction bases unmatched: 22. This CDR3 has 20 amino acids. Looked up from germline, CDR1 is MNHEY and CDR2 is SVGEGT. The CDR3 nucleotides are TGTGCCAGCAGTAGCCCCGGACTGCGGGGGAGCATCGGACTCCAAGAGACCCAGTACTTC. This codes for CASSSPGLRGSIGLQETQYF.

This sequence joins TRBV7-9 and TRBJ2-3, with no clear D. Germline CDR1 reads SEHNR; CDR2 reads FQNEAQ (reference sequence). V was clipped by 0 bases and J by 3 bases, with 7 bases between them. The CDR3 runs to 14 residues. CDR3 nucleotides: TGTGCCAGCAGCTTAGCTCTCAGGACAGATACGCAGTATTTT. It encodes CASSLALRTDTQYF. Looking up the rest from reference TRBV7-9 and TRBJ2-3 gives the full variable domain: DTGVSQNPRHKITKRGQNVTFRCDPISEHNRLYWYRQTLGQGPEFLTYFQNEAQLEKSRLLSDRFSAERPKGSFSTLEIQRTEQGDSAMYLCASSLALRTDTQYFGPGTRLTVL.

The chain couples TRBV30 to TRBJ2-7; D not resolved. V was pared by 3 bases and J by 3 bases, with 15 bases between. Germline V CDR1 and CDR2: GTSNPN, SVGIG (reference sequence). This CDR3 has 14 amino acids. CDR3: CAWRGSPGLYEQYF. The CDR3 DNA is TGTGCCTGGAGGGGCAGTCCTGGCCTCTACGAGCAGTACTTC.

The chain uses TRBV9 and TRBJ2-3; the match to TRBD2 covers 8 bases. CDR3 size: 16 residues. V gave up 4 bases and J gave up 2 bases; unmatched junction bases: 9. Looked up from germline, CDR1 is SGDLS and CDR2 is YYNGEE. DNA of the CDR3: TGTGCCAGCAGCTCCCGGGGGGGCCACTCCACAGATACGCAGTATTTT. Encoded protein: CASSSRGGHSTDTQYF.